A single sample is the source of the 4 T cell receptor beta chains below, sequenced in a study of beta chain features in type 1 diabetes. General study results and limits: There was a moderate but significant shortening of TCRB CDR3s in all four CD4+ subsets of Type 1 diabetes patients.

All of the isolated RNA was reverse transcribed, so expressed TCRB transcripts were sequenced. Data came from immunoSEQ multiplex PCR; TCRdb stores just in-frame clones and leaves some out. The sample holds about 400,000 clones; over 9.5% are singletons and the top ten take 0.0095% to 0.012%. Antigens for these TCRs are unknown. The specimen sequenced was naive CD4+ T cells from blood. The receptors come from a young woman with type 1 diabetes.

This clone was observed a few times. This chain joins TRBV6-1 and TRBJ1-2, with 8 bases that match TRBD1. The CDR3 covers 12 residues. Trimming removed 6 bases from V and 6 bases from J; junction bases left unmatched: 3. The germline V gene has CDR1 MNHNS and CDR2 SASEGT. This chain's CDR3 is CASRNRGDGYTF. In nucleotides, the CDR3 is TGTGCCAGCAGGAACAGGGGGGATGGCTACACCTTC.

The genes are TRBV14 and TRBJ2-3; D not certain. Germline CDR1 reads SGHDN; CDR2 reads FVKESK. V shed 0 bases and J shed 0 bases, with 4 bases lying between them. This CDR3 is built from 14 residues. CDR3 amino acids: CASSQDRSTDTQYF. The CDR3, as DNA: TGTGCCAGCAGCCAAGACAGGAGCACAGATACGCAGTATTTT.

This clone was picked up a small number of times. The genes are TRBV21-1 and TRBJ1-1; the table's TRBD1 call for D was not verified on the DNA. TRBV21-1 has pseudogene status. This CDR3 has 14 residues. The CDR3 here is CASSKTRRNTEAFF. As DNA, the CDR3 is TGTGCCAGCAGCAAAACCAGGCGCAACACTGAAGCTTTCTTT.

The chain employs TRBV29-1 and TRBJ2-2; a weak D match, TRBD2 (6 bases). CDR1 and CDR2 from the germline V gene are SQVTM and ANQGSEA. The CDR3 runs to 13 residues. Trimming stripped 4 bases from V and 2 bases from J, with 8 bases between. Here the CDR3 DNA reads TGCAGCGTTGCGGGGGTTAACACCGGGGAGCTGTTTTTT. This gives the protein CSVAGVNTGELFF.